This record concerns one TCR beta chain sequence. Its cognate antigen is unknown. Measured with immunoSEQ multiplex PCR; TCRdb has only the in-frame clones, and not every one. The table lists 980,000 or so clones, over 75% of them singletons. This sample was taken from a study of shared clonotypes between healthy human individuals. The overall study: The study used three CD4 naive, three CD4 memory, two CD8 naive and one CD8 memory plate per donor.

Study findings and constraints: Clonotype sharing across a few donors was observed for roughly 5% of naive CD4 clonotypes.

Splitting the CD4+ cells yielded a CD45RA+ naive subset and a CD45RA-negative memory subset. Per germline, CDR1 SGHRS and CDR2 YFSETQ. The CDR3 sequence is 15 residues long. Trimming took 7 bases from V and 3 from J; bases not matched to a gene: 9. Sequencing input: memory CD4+ T cells sorted from blood. Indicated subset: CD45RA-negative fraction. The rearrangement links TRBV5-1 to TRBJ2-1; 8 positions agree with TRBD2. The source of this sequence is a man in his late teens or twenties in good health. The CDR3 DNA reads TGCGCCAGCGCCACCGGGGGGGACTTCTACAATGAGCAGTTCTTC. This encodes CASATGGDFYNEQFF.